Ten or more counts support the clone carrying this T cell receptor (beta chain). The read ends 3 residues before the CDR3 terminus; that terminus is restored from the germline J gene. These data originate in a study of T cell clonality in common variable immunodeficiency. Assay: immunoSEQ multiplex PCR; the TCRdb copy retains only in-frame clones and omits some. The sample includes more than 35,000 clones, none of them occurring once. V lost 4 bases and J lost 0, with 9 bases in between. The CDR3 sequence is 14 residues long. Germline V gene lookup returns CDR1 KGHSH and CDR2 LQKENI. The sample taken for sequencing was peripheral blood mononuclear cells. The sequence was obtained from a person aged 18-70 years in good health. The chain employs TRBV18 and TRBJ1-1; D call uncertain. CDR3 region: CASSLGQMNTEAFF. CDR3 DNA, as far as it was read: TGTGCCAGCTCACTTGGCCAGATGAACACTGAA.